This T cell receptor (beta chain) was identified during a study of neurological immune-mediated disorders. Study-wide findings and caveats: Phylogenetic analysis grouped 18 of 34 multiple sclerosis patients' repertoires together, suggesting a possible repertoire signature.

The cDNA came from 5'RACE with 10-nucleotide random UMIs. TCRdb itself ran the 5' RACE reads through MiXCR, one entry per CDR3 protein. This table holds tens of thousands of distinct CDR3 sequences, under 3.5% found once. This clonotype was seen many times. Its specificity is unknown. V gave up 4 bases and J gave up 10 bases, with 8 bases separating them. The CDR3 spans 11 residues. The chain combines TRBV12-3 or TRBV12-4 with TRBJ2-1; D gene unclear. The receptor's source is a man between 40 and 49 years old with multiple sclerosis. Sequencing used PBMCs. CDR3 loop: CASSSSLEQFF. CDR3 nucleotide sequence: TGTGCCAGCAGTTCATCCCTGGAGCAGTTCTTC.